The 28 T cell receptor beta chains below all came from one sample that was sequenced in a study of T cells in Graves' hyperthyroidism and ophthalmopathy. The source material, RNA transcripts, was used to amplify TCR beta CDR3 regions. The TCR CDR3 first-round RT-PCR relied on the HTBI primer set. Each CDR3 protein gets one entry after TCRdb re-called the multiplex PCR reads with MiXCR. The sample carries about 290,000 distinct CDR3 sequences, 13% recorded once. Sequencing was done on a sample of blood. The receptors were sampled from a woman between 25 and 40 years old with Graves' hyperthyroidism that later progressed to Graves' ophthalmopathy.

This clonotype has a count of ten or more. The chain links TRBV9 to TRBJ2-1; D is uncertain. The CDR3 spans 15 residues. Germline loops: CDR1 SGDLS, CDR2 YYNGEE. V lost 4 bases, J lost 0 bases, and 11 bases lay in between. CDR3 sequence: CASSSGLGSYNEQFF. The DNA for the CDR3 is TGTGCCAGCAGCTCGGGCCTAGGCTCCTACAATGAGCAGTTCTTC.

The sample holds a few counts of this clonotype. The chain employs TRBV6-1 and TRBJ2-3; 7 positions agree with TRBD2. Trimming removed 6 bases from V and 5 bases from J; junction bases left unmatched: 2. Germline values: CDR1 MNHNS, CDR2 SASEGT. The CDR3 contains 12 residues. The CDR3: CASRIAGDTQYF. In DNA, the CDR3 is TGTGCCAGCAGGATAGCGGGAGATACGCAGTATTTT.

This clonotype has at least ten counts. V is TRBV5-1 and J is TRBJ2-1, with 9 nucleotides matching TRBD1. Unmatched junction bases numbered 8, after V lost 4 bases and J lost 6 bases. This CDR3 comprises 15 residues. Germline-derived CDR1 and CDR2 are SGHRS and YFSETQ. The CDR3 DNA follows: TGCGCCAGCAGCCCAGCGGGACAGGGATTCAATGAGCAGTTCTTC. Amino acid sequence: CASSPAGQGFNEQFF.

This clonotype was detected ten times or more. The chain joins TRBV2 to TRBJ1-2; TRBD1 agrees at 7 bases. The V gene end was trimmed by 4 bases and the J gene end by 6 bases; junction bases not matched to a gene: 5. From germline, CDR1 is SNHLY and CDR2 FYNNEI. This CDR3 region has 13 residues. DNA for the CDR3: TGTGCCAGCAGTGCCGACAGGGATGATGGCTACACCTTC. This codes for CASSADRDDGYTF.

This clonotype was seen repeatedly, ten times or more. V gene TRBV20-1 combines with J gene TRBJ2-5; D tentatively reads TRBD1 or TRBD2 (5 bases each). CDR3 length: 18 amino acids. Germline-derived CDR1 and CDR2 are DFQATT and SNEGSKA (reference sequence). Trimming left V 4 bases short and J 0 bases short, with 24 bases between. CDR3 sequence: CSATGTNRALTYQETQYF. In DNA, the CDR3 is TGCAGTGCTACCGGGACGAATCGGGCCCTTACTTACCAAGAGACCCAGTACTTC.

The DNA for the CDR3 is TGTGCCTGGAGTGTCGGGGTAGCGAGAGCAGATACGCAGTATTTT. Translating it yields CAWSVGVARADTQYF. The rearrangement links TRBV30 to TRBJ2-3, with TRBD2 as a possible D gene (5 bases). This CDR3 comprises 15 residues. V gave up 0 bases and J gave up 4 bases, with 14 bases separating them. CDR1 is GTSNPN and CDR2 is SVGIG in the germline V gene (reference sequence).

In this sample, this clonotype turned up many times. The gene calls are TRBV18 and TRBJ2-7, with 10 bases matching TRBD1. Trimming took 5 bases from V and 2 from J; bases not matched to a gene: 9. Germline V CDR1 and CDR2: KGHSH, LQKENI. The CDR3 runs 16 residues. DNA for the CDR3: TGTGCCAGCTCATCCCCTACGGGACAGGGGACCTACGAGCAGTACTTC. Its translation is CASSSPTGQGTYEQYF.

As concerns this clonotype: A much larger clone is a single base away; this may be a read error. The rearrangement uses TRBV6-2 or TRBV6-3 and TRBJ2-1, with D tentatively TRBD2 (6 bases). There are 15 residues in the CDR3. Germline V CDR1 and CDR2: MNHEY, SVGEGT. This CDR3 reads CAPITPDGEDNEQFF. Written as DNA, the CDR3 is TGTGCTCCTATTACACCGGACGGGGAGGACAATGAGCAGTTCTTC.

This clonotype was seen ten or more times. This rearrangement joins TRBV14 to TRBJ2-4; possible D gene TRBD2, 6 bases. Looked up from germline, CDR1 is SGHDN and CDR2 is FVKESK. The CDR3 loop spans 14 amino acids. Trimming left V 5 bases short and J 10 bases short, with 18 bases between. The CDR3 DNA sequence: TGTGCCAGCAGCGCGGGACCAGGGTCAGCGATTCAGTACTTC. It codes for CASSAGPGSAIQYF.

This clonotype showed up many times. V is TRBV12-3 or TRBV12-4 and J is TRBJ2-1; TRBD1 matches 7 bases. The CDR3 covers 14 residues. V dropped 8 bases and J dropped 5; count of bases not matched to a gene: 9. The CDR3 coding sequence is TGTGCCAGCCAATCGAGGGGGCCCAACAATGAGCAGTTCTTC. Translating it yields CASQSRGPNNEQFF.

A few counts support this clonotype. The rearrangement joins TRBV19 to TRBJ2-5; the D gene is possibly TRBD1 (6 bases). V dropped 5 bases and J dropped 2 bases, with 15 bases sitting between them. The CDR3 consists of 15 residues. The germline gives CDR1 LNHDA, CDR2 SQIVND (reference sequence). Here the CDR3 DNA reads TGTGCCAGTAGTTCAACCCTCGGACAGCAAGAGACCCAGTACTTC. Translated: CASSSTLGQQETQYF.

This clonotype was seen repeatedly, ten times or more. The V call is TRBV27, the J call TRBJ1-2, with 10 bases matching TRBD1. The CDR3 has 13 amino acids. The junction had 10 bases not matched to a gene; V was cut back by 10 bases and J by 8 bases. The germline gives CDR1 MNHEY, CDR2 SMNVEV (reference sequence). The CDR3 DNA follows: TGTGCCACCCAGGCTGGGACAGGGGTCGGCTACACCTTC. Translated: CATQAGTGVGYTF.

The CDR3 DNA reads TGTGCCAGCAGCTTGTTGCCGACAGGGGGGCCGGAGACCCAGTACTTC. It codes for CASSLLPTGGPETQYF. The chain carries TRBV5-6 and TRBJ2-5, with TRBD1 matching over 9 bases. The trim removed 1 base at V and 5 bases at J, leaving 9 bases unmatched. From germline, CDR1 is SGHDT and CDR2 YYEEEE. The CDR3 sequence is 16 residues long.

This clonotype was picked up many times. The chain links TRBV9 to TRBJ2-5; 10 nucleotides agree with TRBD2. The V segment lost 0 bases and the J segment 2 bases; nucleotides outside the gene matches: 7. The length of the CDR3 is 17 residues. Germline V gene data show CDR1 as SGDLS and CDR2 as YYNGEE. CDR3 sequence (DNA): TGTGCCAGCAGCGTAGGGGGGCTAGCGGGAGTTCAAGAGACCCAGTACTTC. Encoded protein: CASSVGGLAGVQETQYF.

This clonotype was counted ten times or more. The CDR3 protein is CASSGLAGGLTDTQYF. The CDR3 coding sequence is TGTGCCAGCAGCGGGCTAGCGGGAGGCCTCACAGATACGCAGTATTTT. The chain joins TRBV27 to TRBJ2-3, with 11 bases that match TRBD2. Trimming at V came to 6 bases and at J to 2 bases, leaving 7 bases not matched to a gene. Germline CDR1 MNHEY, CDR2 SMNVEV (reference sequence). The CDR3 totals 16 residues.

This clonotype was observed many times. The V and J genes are TRBV30 and TRBJ2-3, with TRBD2 as a possible D gene (6 bases). Germline V CDR1 and CDR2: GTSNPN, SVGIG (reference sequence). V was shortened by 0 bases and J by 0 bases, with 10 bases between the two germline ends. This CDR3 has 15 amino acids. The CDR3 sequence: CAWSVQAGSTDTQYF. The CDR3 DNA sequence: TGTGCCTGGAGTGTACAAGCGGGTAGCACAGATACGCAGTATTTT.

This clonotype was seen repeatedly, ten times or more. This sequence joins TRBV7-3 and TRBJ1-2, with D unresolved. This CDR3 region has 14 residues. Germline loops: CDR1 SGHTA, CDR2 FQGTGA. Trimming took 2 bases from V and 4 from J, leaving 11 bases between them. The CDR3 region is CASSLLREIYGYTF. The CDR3 nucleotides read TGTGCCAGCAGCTTACTGCGGGAGATCTATGGCTACACCTTC. Based on the CDR3 plus reference TRBV7-3 and TRBJ1-2, the full variable domain is GAGVSQTPSNKVTEKGKYVELRCDPISGHTALYWYRQSLGQGPEFLIYFQGTGAADDSGLPNDRFFAVRPEGSVSTLKIQRTERGDSAVYLCASSLLREIYGYTFGSGTRLTVV.

This clonotype came up many times. V is TRBV10-3 and J is TRBJ2-7, with 14 bases identical to TRBD2. Trimming at V came to 0 bases and at J to 2 bases, leaving 12 bases not matched to a gene. There are 20 residues in the CDR3. In germline, CDR1 is ENHRY, CDR2 SYGVKD. CDR3 nucleotide sequence: TGTGCCATCAGTGAGTCTAAGGGACTAGCGGGAGTTCAATCCCCCTACGAGCAGTACTTC. Protein: CAISESKGLAGVQSPYEQYF.

This clonotype came up many times. This chain links TRBV6-5 with TRBJ1-2; a weak D match, TRBD1 (6 bases). Trimming shortened V by 2 bases and J by 1 base, and 11 bases separated the two germline ends. Germline CDR1 is MNHEY and CDR2 is SVGAGI. The CDR3 loop spans 15 amino acids. In nucleotides, the CDR3 is TGTGCCAGCAGTTACGCCCAAGGGGGTAACTATGGCTACACCTTC. Translating it yields CASSYAQGGNYGYTF.

This clonotype was seen a handful of times. V gene TRBV6-1 combines with J gene TRBJ2-3, with D possibly matching TRBD1 (5 bases). Trimming took off 7 bases at V and 11 bases at J, with 13 bases between the two ends. The germline gives CDR1 MNHNS, CDR2 SASEGT. The CDR3 sequence is 11 residues long. The CDR3, as DNA: TGTGCCAGCACCCAGGGTAGGATGCAGTATTTT. Translation gives CASTQGRMQYF.

This clonotype occurred many times. V usage is TRBV12-3 or TRBV12-4 and J usage is TRBJ2-7, with D possibly TRBD2 on 5 matching bases. The length of the CDR3 is 15 residues. The V end was cut by 4 bases, the J end by 0 bases, with 13 bases between. The CDR3 here is CASSSERGPSYEQYF. CDR3 nucleotide sequence: TGTGCCAGCAGTTCCGAGAGAGGGCCCTCCTACGAGCAGTACTTC.

This clonotype turned up a few times. This sequence joins TRBV25-1 and TRBJ2-3; 10 bases fit TRBD2. Germline V CDR1 and CDR2: MGHDK, SYGVNS. V dropped 2 bases and J dropped 11; count of bases not matched to a gene: 7. This CDR3 spans 14 amino acids. The CDR3 spells CASSEILAGVRQYF. DNA for the CDR3: TGTGCCAGCAGTGAAATCCTAGCGGGAGTGAGGCAGTATTTT.

This clonotype was counted many times. The rearrangement uses TRBV18 and TRBJ2-7, with D unclear. Deletions cut 2 bases from V and 5 bases from J, with 10 bases between. CDR3 length: 13 amino acids. Germline V gene data show CDR1 as KGHSH and CDR2 as LQKENI. Here the CDR3 DNA reads TGTGCCAGCTCACCAACTTCGTCCCACGAGCAGTACTTC. Translating gives CASSPTSSHEQYF.

This clonotype showed up just a few times. V and J are TRBV5-1 and TRBJ2-1; 8 bases fit TRBD2. There are 15 residues in the CDR3. V lost 2 bases and J lost 2; bases outside the gene matches: 3. Per germline, CDR1 SGHRS and CDR2 YFSETQ. CDR3 coding DNA: TGCGCCAGCAGCTTAGCGGGAGTAGCCTACAATGAGCAGTTCTTC. Translation: CASSLAGVAYNEQFF. The variable domain in full, completed from reference TRBV5-1 and TRBJ2-1, reads KAGVTQTPRYLIKTRGQQVTLSCSPISGHRSVSWYQQTPGQGLQFLFEYFSETQRNKGNFPGRFSGRQFSNSRSEMNVSTLELGDSALYLCASSLAGVAYNEQFFGPGTRLTVL.

This clonotype was recorded at least ten times. The J gene is TRBJ2-5, the V gene TRBV7-9, with D unclear. Germline values: CDR1 SEHNR, CDR2 FQNEAQ (reference sequence). V dropped 4 bases and J dropped 9 bases, with 9 bases sitting between them. The length of the CDR3 is 11 residues. CDR3 sequence (DNA): TGTGCCAGCAGCTCAAGCGAATCCCAGTACTTC. It is translated as CASSSSESQYF.

This clonotype was observed many times. CDR3 sequence reads: CASSLNSGQGAAGYTF. In nucleotides, the CDR3 is TGCGCCAGCAGCCTAAACTCGGGACAGGGGGCGGCTGGCTACACCTTC. The rearrangement joins TRBV5-1 to TRBJ1-2, with TRBD1 matching 12 bases. Trimming took 4 bases from V and 7 from J; bases not matched to a gene: 11. Germline-derived CDR1 and CDR2 are SGHRS and YFSETQ. The CDR3 is 16 residues long.

On this clonotype: This may be a read error: a much more frequent sequence differs by one nucleotide. The gene calls are TRBV29-1 and TRBJ2-1, with 7 bases fitting TRBD2. This CDR3 contains 13 residues. Germline CDR1 and CDR2: SQVTM and ANQGSEA. DNA of the CDR3: TGCAGCGTTGAAAGCGGGAACGGGAATGGGCAGTTCTTC. It translates to CSVESGNGNGQFF.

V and J are TRBV24-1 and TRBJ2-2; D unresolved. Trimming shortened V by 6 bases and J by 2 bases, and 18 bases separated the two germline ends. Germline values: CDR1 KGHDR, CDR2 SFDVKD. There are 17 residues in the CDR3. The CDR3 is CATSPTPVADNTGELFF. The CDR3 nucleotides are TGTGCCACCAGTCCCACCCCCGTCGCGGATAACACCGGGGAGCTGTTTTTT.